This T cell receptor (beta chain) comes out of a study of blood T cell repertoires in COVID-19. Background on the study: Samples representing acute and convalescent COVID-19 were sourced from the United States, Italy and Spain. PBMCs, B-cell-depleted T cells, or T cells provided the cDNA or gDNA that made up the material.

Germline-derived CDR1 and CDR2 are LGHDT and YNNKEL (reference sequence). The CDR3 loop spans 13 amino acids. Trimming cost V 0 bases and J 2 bases, with 5 bases left between them. Profiled with immunoSEQ multiplex PCR; TCRdb holds only in-frame clones, not every one. The table records roughly 80,000 clones, about 89% of them present only once. Sequenced material: peripheral blood. The TCR was taken from a woman in her sixties with acute or convalescent COVID-19. V and J are TRBV3-1 (or the pseudogene TRBV3-2) and TRBJ2-7; no clear D. CDR3 in amino acids: CASSQDSAYEQYF. CDR3 bases: TGTGCCAGCAGCCAAGACAGCGCCTACGAGCAGTACTTC.